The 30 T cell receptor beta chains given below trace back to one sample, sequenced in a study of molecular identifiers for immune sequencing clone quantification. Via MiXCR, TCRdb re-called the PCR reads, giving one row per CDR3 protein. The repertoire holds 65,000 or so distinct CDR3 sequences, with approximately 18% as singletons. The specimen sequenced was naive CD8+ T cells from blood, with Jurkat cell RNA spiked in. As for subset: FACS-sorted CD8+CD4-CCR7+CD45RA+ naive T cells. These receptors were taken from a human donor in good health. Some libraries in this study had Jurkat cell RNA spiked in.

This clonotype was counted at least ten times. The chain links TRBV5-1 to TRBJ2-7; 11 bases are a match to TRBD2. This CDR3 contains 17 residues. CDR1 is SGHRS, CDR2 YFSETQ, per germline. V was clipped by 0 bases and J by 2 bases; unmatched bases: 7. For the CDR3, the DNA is TGCGCCAGCAGCTTGGGTACTAGCGGGAGTAGCCCCTACGAGCAGTACTTC. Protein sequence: CASSLGTSGSSPYEQYF.

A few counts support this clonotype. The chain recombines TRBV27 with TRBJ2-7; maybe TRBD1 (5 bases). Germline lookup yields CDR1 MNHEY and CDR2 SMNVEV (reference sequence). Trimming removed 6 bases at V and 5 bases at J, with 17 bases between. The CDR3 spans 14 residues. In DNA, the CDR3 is TGTGCCAGCAGCCCCACGCAGGGTGGGAACGAGCAGTACTTC. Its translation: CASSPTQGGNEQYF.

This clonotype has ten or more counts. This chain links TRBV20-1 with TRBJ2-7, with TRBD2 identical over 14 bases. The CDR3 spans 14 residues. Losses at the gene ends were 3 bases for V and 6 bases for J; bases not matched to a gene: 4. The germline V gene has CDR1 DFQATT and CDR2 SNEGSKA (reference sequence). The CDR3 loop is CSARGTSGGAEQYF. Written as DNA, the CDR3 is TGCAGTGCTAGGGGGACTAGCGGGGGCGCCGAGCAGTACTTC.

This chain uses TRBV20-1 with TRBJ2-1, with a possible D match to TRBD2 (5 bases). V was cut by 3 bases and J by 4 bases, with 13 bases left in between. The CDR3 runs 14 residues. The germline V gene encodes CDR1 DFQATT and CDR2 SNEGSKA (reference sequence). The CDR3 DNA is TGCAGTGCTAGCTACGGGGAGACATACAATGAGCAGTTCTTC. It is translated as CSASYGETYNEQFF.

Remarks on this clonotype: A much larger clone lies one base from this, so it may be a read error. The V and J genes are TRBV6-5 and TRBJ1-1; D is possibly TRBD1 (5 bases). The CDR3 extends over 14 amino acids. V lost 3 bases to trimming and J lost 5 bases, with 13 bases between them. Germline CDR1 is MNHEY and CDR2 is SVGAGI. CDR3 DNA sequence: TGTGCCAGCAGTTATGGCGGGGGGAGGACTGAAGCTTTCTTT. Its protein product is CASSYGGGRTEAFF.

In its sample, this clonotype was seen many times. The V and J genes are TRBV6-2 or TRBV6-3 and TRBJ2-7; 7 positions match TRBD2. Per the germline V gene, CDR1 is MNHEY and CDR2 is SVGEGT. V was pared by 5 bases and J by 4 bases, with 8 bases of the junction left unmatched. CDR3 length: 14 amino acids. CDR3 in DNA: TGTGCCAGCAGTCCCACTAGCGATCGGTACGAGCAGTACTTC. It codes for CASSPTSDRYEQYF.

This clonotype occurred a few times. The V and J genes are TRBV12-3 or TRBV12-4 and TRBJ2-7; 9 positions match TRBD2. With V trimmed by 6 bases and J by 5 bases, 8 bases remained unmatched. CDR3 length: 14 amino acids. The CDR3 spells CASRTSGGRHEQYF. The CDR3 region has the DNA TGTGCCAGCAGGACAAGCGGGGGGCGGCACGAGCAGTACTTC.

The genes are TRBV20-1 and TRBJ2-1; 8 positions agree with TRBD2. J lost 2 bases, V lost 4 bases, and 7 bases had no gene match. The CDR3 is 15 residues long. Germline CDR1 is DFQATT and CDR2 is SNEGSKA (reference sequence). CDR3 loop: CSAITGRATYNEQFF. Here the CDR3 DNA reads TGCAGTGCTATAACCGGGAGGGCCACCTACAATGAGCAGTTCTTC.

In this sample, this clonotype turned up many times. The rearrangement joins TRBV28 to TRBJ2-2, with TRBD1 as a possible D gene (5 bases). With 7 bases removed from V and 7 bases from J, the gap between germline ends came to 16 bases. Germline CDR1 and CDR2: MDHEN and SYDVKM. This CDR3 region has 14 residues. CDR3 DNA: TGTGCCAGCACCCTCCTGACAGAGGACGGGGAGCTGTTTTTT. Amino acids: CASTLLTEDGELFF.

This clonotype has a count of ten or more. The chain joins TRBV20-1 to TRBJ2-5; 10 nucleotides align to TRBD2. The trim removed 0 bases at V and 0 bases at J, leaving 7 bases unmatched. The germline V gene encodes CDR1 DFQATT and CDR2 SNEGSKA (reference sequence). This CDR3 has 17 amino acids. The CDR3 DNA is TGCAGTGCTAGAGAATTGGTTGGGACTAGCGACCAAGAGACCCAGTACTTC. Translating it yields CSARELVGTSDQETQYF.

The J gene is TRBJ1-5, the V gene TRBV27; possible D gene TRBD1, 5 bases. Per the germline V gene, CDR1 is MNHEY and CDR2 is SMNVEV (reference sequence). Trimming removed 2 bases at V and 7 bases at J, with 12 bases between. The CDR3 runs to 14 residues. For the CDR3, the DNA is TGTGCCAGCAGTTTACAGGACGGGGGGCAGCCCCAGCATTTT. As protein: CASSLQDGGQPQHF.

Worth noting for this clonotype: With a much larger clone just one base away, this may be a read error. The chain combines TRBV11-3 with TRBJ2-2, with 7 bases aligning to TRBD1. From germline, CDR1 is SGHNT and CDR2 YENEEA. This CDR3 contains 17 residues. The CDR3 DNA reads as TGTACCAGCAGCCCCTCACGGGGACAGCAGAACACCGGGGAGCTGTTTTTT. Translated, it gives CTSSPSRGQQNTGELFF.

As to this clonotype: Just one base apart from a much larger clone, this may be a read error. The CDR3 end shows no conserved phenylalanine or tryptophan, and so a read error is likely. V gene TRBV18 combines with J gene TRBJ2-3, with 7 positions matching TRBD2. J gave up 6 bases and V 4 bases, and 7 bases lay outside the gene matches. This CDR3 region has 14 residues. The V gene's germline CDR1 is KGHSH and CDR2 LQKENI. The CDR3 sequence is CASSLAGDSDTQYS. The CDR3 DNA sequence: TGTGCCAGCTCACTGGCGGGAGATTCGGATACGCAGTATTCT.

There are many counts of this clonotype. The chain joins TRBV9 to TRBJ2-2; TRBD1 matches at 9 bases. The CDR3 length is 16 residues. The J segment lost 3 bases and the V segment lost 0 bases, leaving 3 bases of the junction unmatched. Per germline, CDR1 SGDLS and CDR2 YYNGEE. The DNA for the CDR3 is TGTGCCAGCAGCGTAGTGGGGACAGGGTACACCGGGGAGCTGTTTTTT. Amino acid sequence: CASSVVGTGYTGELFF.

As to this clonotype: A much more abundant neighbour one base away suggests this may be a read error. CDR3 sequence reads: CASSEASASRQGEQYF. The CDR3, as DNA: TGTGCCAGCAGTGAAGCATCCGCCAGCCGCCAAGGGGAGCAGTACTTC. J is TRBJ2-7 and V is TRBV2; D remains unclear. Deletions cut 0 bases from V and 7 bases from J, with 19 bases between. Looked up from germline, CDR1 is SNHLY and CDR2 is FYNNEI. This CDR3 contains 16 residues. The full variable domain, in which reference TRBV2 and TRBJ2-7 provide the parts outside the CDR3, is EPEVTQTPSHQVTQMGQEVILRCVPISNHLYFYWYRQILGQKVEFLVSFYNNEISEKSEIFDDQFSVERPDGSNFTLKIRSTKLEDSAMYFCASSEASASRQGEQYFGPGTRLTVT.

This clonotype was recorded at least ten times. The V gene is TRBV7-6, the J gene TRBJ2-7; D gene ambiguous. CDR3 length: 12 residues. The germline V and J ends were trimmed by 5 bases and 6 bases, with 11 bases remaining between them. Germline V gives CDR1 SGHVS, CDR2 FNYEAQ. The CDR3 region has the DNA TGTGCCAGCAGCCCCCCCGGGCCCGAGCAGTACTTC. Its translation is CASSPPGPEQYF.

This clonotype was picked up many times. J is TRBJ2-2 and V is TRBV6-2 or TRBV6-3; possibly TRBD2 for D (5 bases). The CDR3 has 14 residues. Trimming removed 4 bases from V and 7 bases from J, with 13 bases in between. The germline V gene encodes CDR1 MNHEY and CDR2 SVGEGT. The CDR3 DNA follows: TGTGCCAGCAGTTCCATATCTAGCATCGGGGAGCTGTTTTTT. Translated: CASSSISSIGELFF.

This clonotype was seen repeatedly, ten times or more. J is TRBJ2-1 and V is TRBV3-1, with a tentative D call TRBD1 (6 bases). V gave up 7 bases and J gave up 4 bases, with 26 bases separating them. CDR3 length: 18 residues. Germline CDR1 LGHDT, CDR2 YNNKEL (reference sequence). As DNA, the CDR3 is TGTGCCAGCACCCCAGAAGGGGGACCCCCGGGGCCGTACAATGAGCAGTTCTTC. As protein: CASTPEGGPPGPYNEQFF.

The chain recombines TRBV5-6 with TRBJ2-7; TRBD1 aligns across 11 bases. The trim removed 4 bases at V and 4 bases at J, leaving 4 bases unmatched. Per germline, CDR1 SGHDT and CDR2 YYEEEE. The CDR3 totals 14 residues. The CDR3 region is CASSQGQGEYEQYF. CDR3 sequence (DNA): TGTGCCAGCAGCCAGGGACAGGGGGAATACGAGCAGTACTTC.

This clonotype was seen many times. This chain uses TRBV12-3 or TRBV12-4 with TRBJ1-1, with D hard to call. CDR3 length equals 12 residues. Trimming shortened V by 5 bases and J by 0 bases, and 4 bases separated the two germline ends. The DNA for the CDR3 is TGTGCCAGCAGTGAGATGAACACTGAAGCTTTCTTT. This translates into CASSEMNTEAFF.

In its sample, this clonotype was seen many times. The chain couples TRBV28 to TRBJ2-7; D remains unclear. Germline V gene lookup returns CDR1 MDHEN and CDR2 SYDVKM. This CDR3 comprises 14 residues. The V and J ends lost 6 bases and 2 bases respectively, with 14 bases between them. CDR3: CASSLRPIAYEQYF. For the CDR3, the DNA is TGTGCCAGCAGCCTCCGACCCATAGCCTACGAGCAGTACTTC.

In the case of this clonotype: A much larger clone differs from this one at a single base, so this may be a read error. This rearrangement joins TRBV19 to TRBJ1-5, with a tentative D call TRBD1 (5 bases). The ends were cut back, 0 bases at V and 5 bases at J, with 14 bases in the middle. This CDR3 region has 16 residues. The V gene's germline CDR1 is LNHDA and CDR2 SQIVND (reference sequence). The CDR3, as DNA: TGTGCCAGTAGTATAGATGGGGCAGGGCACTATCAGCCCCAGCATTTT. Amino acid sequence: CASSIDGAGHYQPQHF.

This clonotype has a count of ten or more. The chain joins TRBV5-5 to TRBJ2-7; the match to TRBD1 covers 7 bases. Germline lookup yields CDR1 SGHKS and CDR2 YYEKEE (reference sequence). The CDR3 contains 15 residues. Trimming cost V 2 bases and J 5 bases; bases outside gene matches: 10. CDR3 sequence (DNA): TGTGCCAGCAGCTTCTCAAGACAGGGTGGGGACGAGCAGTACTTC. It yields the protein CASSFSRQGGDEQYF.

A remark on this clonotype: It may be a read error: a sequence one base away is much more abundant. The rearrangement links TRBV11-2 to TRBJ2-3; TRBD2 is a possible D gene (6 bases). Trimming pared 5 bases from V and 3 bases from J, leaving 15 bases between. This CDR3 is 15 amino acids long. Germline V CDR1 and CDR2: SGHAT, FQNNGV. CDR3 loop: CASSGNRELTDTQYF. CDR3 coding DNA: TGTGCCAGCAGCGGAAACCGGGAGCTTACAGATACGCAGTATTTT.

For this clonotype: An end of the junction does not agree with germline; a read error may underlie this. The CDR3 sequence: CASSPLAGVVGSYSEQFF. The CDR3 DNA reads TGTGCCAGCAGCCCACTAGCGGGAGTGGTCGGCTCCTACAGTGAGCAGTTCTTC. This chain uses TRBV28 with TRBJ2-1; the match to TRBD2 covers 11 bases. CDR3 size: 18 residues. Germline-derived CDR1 and CDR2 are MDHEN and SYDVKM.

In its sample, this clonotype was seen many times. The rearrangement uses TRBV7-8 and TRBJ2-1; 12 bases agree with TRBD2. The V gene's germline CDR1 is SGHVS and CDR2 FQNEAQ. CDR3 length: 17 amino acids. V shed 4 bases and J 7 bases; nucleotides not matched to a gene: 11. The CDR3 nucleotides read TGTGCCAGCAGCTCCCTCCCACTAGCGGGAGGTTGGAATGAGCAGTTCTTC. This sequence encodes CASSSLPLAGGWNEQFF. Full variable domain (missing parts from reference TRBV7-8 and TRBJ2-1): GAGVSQSPRYKVAKRGQDVALRCDPISGHVSLFWYQQALGQGPEFLTYFQNEAQLDKSGLPSDRFFAERPEGSVSTLKIQRTQQEDSAVYLCASSSLPLAGGWNEQFFGPGTRLTVL.

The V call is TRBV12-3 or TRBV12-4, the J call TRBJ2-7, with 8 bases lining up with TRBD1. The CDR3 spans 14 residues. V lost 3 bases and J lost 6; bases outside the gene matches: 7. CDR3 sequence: CASSFSGQGVEQYF. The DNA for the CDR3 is TGTGCCAGCAGTTTTAGCGGACAGGGCGTCGAGCAGTACTTC.

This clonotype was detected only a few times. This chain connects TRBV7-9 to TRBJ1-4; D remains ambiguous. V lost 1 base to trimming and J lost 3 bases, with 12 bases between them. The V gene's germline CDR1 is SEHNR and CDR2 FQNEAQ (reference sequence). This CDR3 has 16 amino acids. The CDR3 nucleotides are TGTGCCAGCAGCTTAGTGGGCGGCAGCTCTAATGAAAAACTGTTTTTT. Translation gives CASSLVGGSSNEKLFF. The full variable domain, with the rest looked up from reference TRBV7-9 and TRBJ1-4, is DTGVSQNPRHKITKRGQNVTFRCDPISEHNRLYWYRQTLGQGPEFLTYFQNEAQLEKSRLLSDRFSAERPKGSFSTLEIQRTEQGDSAMYLCASSLVGGSSNEKLFFGSGTQLSVL.

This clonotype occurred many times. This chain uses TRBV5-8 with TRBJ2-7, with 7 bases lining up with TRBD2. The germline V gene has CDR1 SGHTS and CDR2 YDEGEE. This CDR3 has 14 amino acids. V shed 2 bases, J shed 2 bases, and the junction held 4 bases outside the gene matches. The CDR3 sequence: CASSLVLAAYEQYF. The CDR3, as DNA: TGTGCCAGCAGCTTAGTCCTAGCGGCCTACGAGCAGTACTTC.

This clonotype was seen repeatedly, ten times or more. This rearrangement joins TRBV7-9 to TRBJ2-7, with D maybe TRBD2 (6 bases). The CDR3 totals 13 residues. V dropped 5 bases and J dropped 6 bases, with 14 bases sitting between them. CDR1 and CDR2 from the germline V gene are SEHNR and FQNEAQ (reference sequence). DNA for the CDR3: TGTGCCAGCAGCCCACCCGGGAGCGGCGAGCAGTACTTC. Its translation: CASSPPGSGEQYF.